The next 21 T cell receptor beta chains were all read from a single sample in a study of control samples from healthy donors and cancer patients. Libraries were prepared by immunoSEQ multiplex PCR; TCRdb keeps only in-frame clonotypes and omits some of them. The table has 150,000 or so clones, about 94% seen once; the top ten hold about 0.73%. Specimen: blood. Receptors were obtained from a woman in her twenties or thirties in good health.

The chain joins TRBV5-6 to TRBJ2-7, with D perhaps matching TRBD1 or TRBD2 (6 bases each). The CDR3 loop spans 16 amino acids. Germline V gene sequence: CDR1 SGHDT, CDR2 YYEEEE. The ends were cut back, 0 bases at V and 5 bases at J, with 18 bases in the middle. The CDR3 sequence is CASSLGTIARGHEQYF. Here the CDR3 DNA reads TGTGCCAGCAGCTTGGGGACTATAGCCAGGGGCCACGAGCAGTACTTC.

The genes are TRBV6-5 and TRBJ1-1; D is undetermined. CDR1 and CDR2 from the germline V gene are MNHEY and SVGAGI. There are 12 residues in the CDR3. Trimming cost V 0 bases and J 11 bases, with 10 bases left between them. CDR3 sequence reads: CASSYSEDVAFF. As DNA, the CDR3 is TGTGCCAGCAGTTACTCCGAGGATGTGGCTTTCTTT.

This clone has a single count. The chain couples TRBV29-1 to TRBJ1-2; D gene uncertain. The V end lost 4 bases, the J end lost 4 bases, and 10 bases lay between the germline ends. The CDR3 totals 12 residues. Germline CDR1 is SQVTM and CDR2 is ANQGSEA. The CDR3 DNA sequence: TGCAGCGTTGTCAAGGGCTCCTATGGCTACACCTTC. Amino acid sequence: CSVVKGSYGYTF.

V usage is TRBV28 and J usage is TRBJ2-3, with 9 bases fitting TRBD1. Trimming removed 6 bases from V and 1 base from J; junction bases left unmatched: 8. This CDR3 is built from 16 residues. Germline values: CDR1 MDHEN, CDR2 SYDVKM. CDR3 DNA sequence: TGTGCCAGCAGGTCAACAGGGGGCGACCGCACAGATACGCAGTATTTT. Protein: CASRSTGGDRTDTQYF.

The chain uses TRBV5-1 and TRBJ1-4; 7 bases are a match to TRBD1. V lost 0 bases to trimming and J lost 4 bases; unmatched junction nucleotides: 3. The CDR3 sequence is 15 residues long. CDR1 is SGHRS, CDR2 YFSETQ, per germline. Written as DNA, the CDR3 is TGCGCCAGCAGCTTGGCGGCAGGGGGTAATGAAAAACTGTTTTTT. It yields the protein CASSLAAGGNEKLFF.

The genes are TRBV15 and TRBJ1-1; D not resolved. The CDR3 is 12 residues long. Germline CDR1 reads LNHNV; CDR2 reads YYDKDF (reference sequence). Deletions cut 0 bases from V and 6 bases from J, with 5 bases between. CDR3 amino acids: CATSRDNAEAFF. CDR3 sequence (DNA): TGTGCCACCAGCAGAGATAATGCTGAAGCTTTCTTT.

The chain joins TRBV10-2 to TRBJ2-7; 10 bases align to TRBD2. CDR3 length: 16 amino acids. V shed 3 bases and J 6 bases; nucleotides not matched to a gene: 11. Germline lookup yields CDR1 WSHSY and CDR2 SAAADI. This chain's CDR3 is CASSEPYSGGIIEQYF. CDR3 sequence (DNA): TGCGCCAGCAGTGAACCCTATAGCGGGGGGATAATCGAGCAGTACTTC.

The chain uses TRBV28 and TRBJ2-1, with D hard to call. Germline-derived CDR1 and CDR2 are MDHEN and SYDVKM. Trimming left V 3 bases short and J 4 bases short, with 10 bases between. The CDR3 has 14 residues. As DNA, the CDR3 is TGTGCCAGCAGTTTGGTAGCAGAGTACAATGAGCAGTTCTTC. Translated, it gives CASSLVAEYNEQFF.

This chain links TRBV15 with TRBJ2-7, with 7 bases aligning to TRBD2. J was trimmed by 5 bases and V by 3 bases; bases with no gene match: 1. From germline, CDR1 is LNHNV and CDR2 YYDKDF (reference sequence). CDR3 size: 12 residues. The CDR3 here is CATSSGGNEQYF. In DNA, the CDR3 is TGTGCCACCAGCAGCGGGGGGAACGAGCAGTACTTC.

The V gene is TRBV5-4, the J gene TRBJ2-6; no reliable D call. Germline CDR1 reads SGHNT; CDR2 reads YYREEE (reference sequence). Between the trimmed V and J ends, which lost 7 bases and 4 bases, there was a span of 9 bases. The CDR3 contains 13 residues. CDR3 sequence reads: CASEPKGANVLTF. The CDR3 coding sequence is TGTGCCAGCGAACCCAAAGGGGCCAACGTCCTGACTTTC.

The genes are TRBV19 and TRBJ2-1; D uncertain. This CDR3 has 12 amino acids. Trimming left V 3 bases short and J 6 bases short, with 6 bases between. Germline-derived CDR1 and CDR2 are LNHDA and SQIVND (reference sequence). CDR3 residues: CASSMTSNEQFF. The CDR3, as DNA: TGTGCCAGTAGTATGACCAGCAATGAGCAGTTCTTC.

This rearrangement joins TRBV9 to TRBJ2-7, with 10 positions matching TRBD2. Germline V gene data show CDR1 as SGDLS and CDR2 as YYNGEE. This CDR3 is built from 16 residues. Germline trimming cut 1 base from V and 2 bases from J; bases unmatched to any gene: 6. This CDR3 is CASSVRSLAGAYEQYF. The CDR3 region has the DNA TGTGCCAGCAGCGTAAGGTCCCTAGCGGGGGCCTACGAGCAGTACTTC.

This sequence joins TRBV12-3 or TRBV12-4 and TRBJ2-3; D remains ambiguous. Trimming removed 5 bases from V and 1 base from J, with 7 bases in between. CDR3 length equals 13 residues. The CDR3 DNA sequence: TGTGCCAGCAGTCGCGACGGCACAGATACGCAGTATTTT. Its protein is CASSRDGTDTQYF.

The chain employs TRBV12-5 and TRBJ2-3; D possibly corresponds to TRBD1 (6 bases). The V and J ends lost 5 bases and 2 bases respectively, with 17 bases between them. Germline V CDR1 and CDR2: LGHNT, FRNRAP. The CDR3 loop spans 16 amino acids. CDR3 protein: CASGPLQGKDTDTQYF. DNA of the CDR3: TGTGCTAGTGGTCCACTCCAGGGGAAAGACACAGATACGCAGTATTTT.

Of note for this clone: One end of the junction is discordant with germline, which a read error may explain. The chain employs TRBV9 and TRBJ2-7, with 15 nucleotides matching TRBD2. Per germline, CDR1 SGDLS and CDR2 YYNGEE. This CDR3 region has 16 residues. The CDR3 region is CAGSGLAGGPPYEQYF. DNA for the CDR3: TGTGCCGGCAGCGGACTAGCGGGAGGGCCCCCCTACGAGCAGTACTTC.

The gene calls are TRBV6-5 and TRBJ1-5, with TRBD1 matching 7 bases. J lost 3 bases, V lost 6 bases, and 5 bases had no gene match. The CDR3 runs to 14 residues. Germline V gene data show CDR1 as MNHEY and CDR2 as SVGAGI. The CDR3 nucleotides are TGTGCCAGCAGCACGGACAGGATCAATCAGCCCCAGCATTTT. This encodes CASSTDRINQPQHF.

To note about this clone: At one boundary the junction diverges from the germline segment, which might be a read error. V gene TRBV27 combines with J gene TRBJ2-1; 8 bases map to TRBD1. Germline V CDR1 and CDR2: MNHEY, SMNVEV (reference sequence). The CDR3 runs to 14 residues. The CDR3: CASSLLQGQDEQLF. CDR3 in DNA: TGTGCCAGCAGTTTGTTACAGGGACAGGATGAGCAGCTCTTC.

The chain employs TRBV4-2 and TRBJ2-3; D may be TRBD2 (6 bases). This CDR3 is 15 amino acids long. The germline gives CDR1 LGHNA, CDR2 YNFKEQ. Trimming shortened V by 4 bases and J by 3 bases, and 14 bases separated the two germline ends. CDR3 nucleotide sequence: TGTGCCAGCAGCCCAGGAGGGAGGTTGACAGATACGCAGTATTTT. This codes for CASSPGGRLTDTQYF.

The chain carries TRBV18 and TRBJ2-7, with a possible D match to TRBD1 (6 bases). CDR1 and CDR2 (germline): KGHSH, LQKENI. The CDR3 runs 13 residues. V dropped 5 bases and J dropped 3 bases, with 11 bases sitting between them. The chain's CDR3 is CASSSGQHYEQYF. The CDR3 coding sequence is TGTGCCAGCTCATCCGGACAGCACTACGAGCAGTACTTC.

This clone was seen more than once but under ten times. As DNA, the CDR3 is TGCGCCAGCAGTGGTTCCGTTGGGGGCGAGCAGTACTTC. This encodes CASSGSVGGEQYF. The chain combines TRBV10-1 with TRBJ2-7; D may correspond to TRBD1 or TRBD2 (5 bases each). The germline V gene has CDR1 WNHNN and CDR2 SYGVQD (reference sequence). The CDR3 is made up of 13 amino acids. The V and J ends lost 4 bases and 6 bases respectively, with 13 bases between them.

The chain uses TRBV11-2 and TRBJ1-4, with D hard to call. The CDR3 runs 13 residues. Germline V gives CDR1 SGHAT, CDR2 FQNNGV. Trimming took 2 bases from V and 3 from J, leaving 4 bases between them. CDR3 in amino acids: CASSLSPNEKLFF. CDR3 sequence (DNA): TGTGCCAGCAGCTTAAGTCCTAATGAAAAACTGTTTTTT.